This entry is about one T cell receptor (beta chain). Its antigen has not been determined. Base-call qualities are not available, and no considerably larger clone is one nucleotide away. From V the trimming removes 3 bases and from J it removes 4 bases, while the gene matches leave 7 bases of the junction unaccounted for. The germline V gene yields MGHDK for CDR1 and SYGVNS for CDR2. CDR3 length: 15 amino acids, cysteine to phenylalanine. The read is trimmed to its CDR3 DNA, 45 bases read in frame from base 1. The entire amount of isolated RNA was reverse transcribed using the High Capacity cDNA Reverse Transcription Kit, so the sequenced TCRB transcripts were expressed ones. Deep immunoSEQ sequencing was performed on naive, central memory and regulatory T cell samples, with an average of around 3.5 million total reads per sample. Sorted cells were lysed in RLT buffer and RNA was extracted with DNase-treated RNeasy Micro or Mini kits, depending on cell number. To prevent cross-contamination, each cell subset was processed individually, whereas patient and healthy donor samples were processed jointly. TCRB sequences were amplified from cDNA with the immunoSEQ multiplex PCR, producing 87-bp fragments spanning the CDR3 region. The amplicons were sequenced using the Illumina HiSeq platform. Concerning the study's data processing: Synthetic template baselines were used to correct PCR bias computationally, reads within Hamming distance 2 were collapsed, and singletons that could not be merged were discarded. Reads were aligned to IMGT to assign V, D and J genes, CDR3 length, and insertions or deletions at six rearrangement sites. Within each subset, clonotype counts were normalized to the number of sorted cells before true diversity and Gini coefficients were calculated with the tcR R package. The overlap coefficient, calculated on TCRB nucleotide sequences, was used to quantify repertoire sharing. TCRdb carries this immuneACCESS record with in-frame sequences only. Its versions omit some clonotypes, under half of them owing to an unresolved V gene in the studies checked, with the rest unexplained. That table supplies the V and J calls and clone size; D and trimming were determined from the DNA. This sample comprises 150,000 to 180,000 clones, around 8% of them detected only once. The ten largest make up about 0.6% of the sample.

A single peripheral blood draw of roughly 0.11 L on average was collected from each donor into heparinised tubes. A BD FACSAria II was used to sort naive, central memory, regulatory and stem cell-like memory CD4+ T cells with a panel that included CD45RO, CCR7, CD25, CD127, CD95 and CD27. All sorted populations exceeded 95% purity. PBMCs were separated immediately by Lymphoprep density gradient centrifugation and were stained directly, without being cultured. Samples were stained and sorted in pairs, with one healthy donor and one patient per experiment, so that batch effects were minimized. This specimen belongs to a study of beta chain features in type 1 diabetes (dated by TCRdb to 2016 to 2019). Study-wide context: Mean age, gender distribution, total cell number and subset yield did not differ between patients and healthy donors. Whereas all 28 donors provided naive and central memory subsets, regulatory and stem cell-like memory subsets were isolated from just 8 patients and about eight healthy donors. In the study, TCRB repertoires of sorted circulating CD4+ T cell subsets from recently diagnosed type 1 diabetes patients were compared with those of matched healthy donors. A total of around 110,000,000 sorted cells were examined across all samples, and RNA yield correlated strongly with the number of cells per subset. Overall results and qualifications from the work: Because the HLA sub-analyses included only small numbers of individuals, any influence of HLA type on TCRB rearrangement was left unresolved. Sequencing cDNA rather than genomic DNA could over-represent highly expressing activated cells, although activation and CD3 levels did not differ between groups. In all four CD4+ subsets, TCRB CDR3 length was moderately but significantly shorter in type 1 diabetes patients. Shorter templates might be favored by PCR, yet because patient and control samples were amplified and corrected together, any such skew would affect both groups equally. At VDJ recombination sites, type 1 diabetes patients had fewer insertions and more deleted nucleotides, which implies abnormalities in thymic rearrangement. Naive, central memory and regulatory TCRB repertoires appeared to be more alike among patients than among healthy donors.

Sequencing was carried out using central memory CD4+ T cells from blood. The clonotype was recovered from a man between 18 and 29 years old in good health. The chain joins TRBV25-1 to TRBJ1-1; 8 junctional bases match TRBD1. The base sequence is TGTGCCAGCAGTGACCTTGGACAGGGCAGCACTGAAGCTTTCTTT. This codes for CASSDLGQGSTEAFF. Joined to the reference TRBV25-1 and TRBJ1-1 proteins, this CDR3 gives the full variable domain: EADIYQTPRYLVIGTGKKITLECSQTMGHDKMYWYQQDPGMELHLIHYSYGVNSTEKGDLSSESTVSRIRTEHFPLTLESARPSHTSQYLCASSDLGQGSTEAFFGQGTRLTVV.